Listed here is a single T cell receptor beta chain. The antigen is not known. The data stem from a study of shared clonotypes between healthy human individuals. Across the study: Each donor contributed plates that comprised three CD4 naive, three CD4 memory, two CD8 naive and one CD8 memory. Notes on the study in general: Depth of sequencing was expected to influence donor clonotype sharing. Estimated richness was generally greater in naive than memory subsets.

This CDR3 has 15 residues. Trimming took 4 bases from V and 1 from J, leaving 14 bases between them. Germline V gene lookup returns CDR1 SGDLS and CDR2 YYNGEE. Repertoires were generated with immunoSEQ multiplex PCR, while TCRdb's copy carries only in-frame clones and drops some. The sample shows 2 million to 3 million clones, over 85% of them seen only once. Sequencing was done on a sample of naive CD4+ T cells from PBMCs. The subset was: CD45RA+ positively selected. This sequence was found in a man aged 18 to 29 in good health. Some clones in this sample may be carry-over from other donors' samples. This chain connects TRBV9 to TRBJ2-5; D possibly uses TRBD1 or TRBD2 (5 bases each). This chain's CDR3 is CASSQDPGTQETQYF. The CDR3 DNA reads TGTGCCAGCAGCCAGGACCCCGGGACCCAAGAGACCCAGTACTTC.